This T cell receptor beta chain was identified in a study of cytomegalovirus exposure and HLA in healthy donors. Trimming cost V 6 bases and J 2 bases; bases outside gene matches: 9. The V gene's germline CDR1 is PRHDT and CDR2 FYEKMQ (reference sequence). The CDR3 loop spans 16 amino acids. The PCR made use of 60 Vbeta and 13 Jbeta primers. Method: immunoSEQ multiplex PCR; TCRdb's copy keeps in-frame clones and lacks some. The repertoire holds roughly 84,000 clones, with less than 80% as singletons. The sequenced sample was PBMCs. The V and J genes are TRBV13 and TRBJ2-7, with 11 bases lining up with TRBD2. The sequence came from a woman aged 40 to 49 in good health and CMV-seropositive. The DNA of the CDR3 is TGTGCCAGCAGTCCCGGGACTAGCGGAGAGACCTACGAGCAGTACTTC. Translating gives CASSPGTSGETYEQYF.